This T cell receptor beta chain was recorded in a study of radiotherapy plus CTLA-4 blockade in lung cancer. The study, taken as a whole, reports: In blood, tumor-derived TCR clones expanded after radiotherapy plus ipilimumab.

Sequencing used immunoSEQ multiplex PCR; TCRdb keeps in-frame clones, though not all of them. The sample contains some 48,000 clones, 80% to 90% of which appear only once. J was trimmed by 1 base and V by 7 bases; bases with no gene match: 14. Germline V gene lookup returns CDR1 SNHLY and CDR2 FYNNEI. The CDR3 is made up of 17 amino acids. Details on this clone: What it binds is unknown.

This chain joins TRBV2 and TRBJ2-3; 7 positions agree with TRBD2. The receptor comes from a human donor with non-small cell lung cancer that progressed on radiotherapy plus ipilimumab. Some clones in this sample may be carry-over from other donors' samples. Material: peripheral blood, obtained from a patient treated with radiotherapy plus ipilimumab. CDR3 protein: CASTGSLRGRRTDTQYF. CDR3 nucleotide sequence: TGTGCCAGCACGGGTTCGTTGCGGGGGAGACGCACAGATACGCAGTATTTT.